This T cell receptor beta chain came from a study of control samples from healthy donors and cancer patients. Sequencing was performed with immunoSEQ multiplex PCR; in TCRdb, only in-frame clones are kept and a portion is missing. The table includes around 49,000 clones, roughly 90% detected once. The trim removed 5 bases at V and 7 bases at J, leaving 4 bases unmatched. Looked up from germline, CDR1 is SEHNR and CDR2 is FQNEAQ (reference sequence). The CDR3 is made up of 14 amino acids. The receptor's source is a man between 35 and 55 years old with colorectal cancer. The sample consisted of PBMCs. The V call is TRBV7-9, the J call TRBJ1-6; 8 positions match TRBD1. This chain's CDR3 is CASSEWTGNSPLHF. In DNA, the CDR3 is TGTGCCAGCAGCGAATGGACAGGGAATTCACCCCTCCACTTT.